This T cell receptor (beta chain) derives from a study of T cell repertoires in cytomegalovirus infection. Study at large: It can be stated that public TCR beta signatures indicated CMV infection as well as a matching HLA type. Overall study findings and caveats: Based on cumulative public TCR beta family frequency, carriers of CMV plus the relevant HLA were identified. The ex vivo response was dominated by HLA-C-restricted CMV-specific TCR beta clonotypes.

CDR1 SGHVS and CDR2 FQNEAQ come from the germline V gene. The CDR3 totals 14 residues. With V trimmed by 8 bases and J by 1 base, 6 bases remained unmatched. This clonotype was picked up many times. Its antigen is as yet unknown. TCRdb reprocessed the reads via MiXCR and lists one record per CDR3 protein. The profile shows 200,000 or so distinct CDR3 sequences, 28% of them singletons. The origin of this receptor is a human donor in good health (CMV status not recorded). Some clones in this sample may be carry-over from other donors' samples. The chain employs TRBV7-8 and TRBJ1-1; the match to TRBD1 covers 8 bases. Source material: PBMCs. This CDR3 is CASLSGGGNTEAFF. In DNA form, the CDR3 reads TGTGCCAGCCTCTCAGGGGGCGGGAACACTGAAGCTTTCTTT.